This paragraph covers one TCR beta chain sequence. No antigen is known for it. These data belong to a study of cytomegalovirus exposure and HLA in healthy donors. Study results and limitations: The classifier reportedly diagnosed cytomegalovirus status with high sensitivity and specificity.

Primers included in the PCR were 60 Vbeta and 13 Jbeta primers. TCRdb's table, derived via immunoSEQ multiplex PCR, lists solely in-frame clones and lacks some. This sample has under 150,000 clones, with under 85% found just once. Sequenced material: PBMCs. The clonotype comes from a young man in good health and CMV-seronegative.

CDR3 amino acids: CASALARGGLYEQYF. The CDR3 bases are TGTGCCAGCGCCCTAGCTAGGGGGGGTCTCTACGAGCAGTACTTC. The chain recombines TRBV6-5 with TRBJ2-7; maybe TRBD2 (7 bases). Per the germline V gene, CDR1 is MNHEY and CDR2 is SVGAGI. V was clipped by 8 bases and J by 3 bases, with 20 bases between them. This CDR3 spans 15 amino acids.